This T cell receptor beta chain derives from a study of blood T cell repertoires in COVID-19. As originally analysed: Amplification with reference gene primers provided the estimates of nucleated cell counts. Only in-frame clones appear in the TCRdb table, and some are missing; sequencing was by immunoSEQ multiplex PCR. V, J and clone size derive from that table, while D and trimming were established from the DNA sequence. Among about 290,000 clones listed, roughly 80% were seen once. The source is a woman in her fifties or sixties with active or convalescent COVID-19. The sequencing input was peripheral blood.

The CDR3 DNA reads TGTGCCAGTAGCCAAGGGACTAGCGGAGCCAATGAGCAGTTCTTC. Amino acid sequence: CASSQGTSGANEQFF. The rearrangement joins TRBV19 to TRBJ2-1; 11 bases are a match to TRBD2. Germline V gene sequence: CDR1 LNHDA, CDR2 SQIVND (reference sequence). The length of the CDR3 is 15 residues. The J segment lost 6 bases and the V segment lost 6 bases, leaving 7 bases of the junction unmatched. The variable domain in full, with the rest retrieved from reference TRBV19 and TRBJ2-1, is DGGITQSPKYLFRKEGQNVTLSCEQNLNHDAMYWYRQDPGQGLRLIYYSQIVNDFQKGDIAEGYSVSREKKESFPLTVTSAQKNPTAFYLCASSQGTSGANEQFFGPGTRLTVL.